Shown below are 5 T cell receptor beta chains from a single sample sequenced in a study of beta chain features in type 1 diabetes. Study conclusions and caveats: All four CD4+ subsets from Type 1 diabetes patients carried moderately but significantly shorter TCRB CDR3s.

Expressed TCRB transcripts were sequenced because the isolated RNA had all been reverse transcribed beforehand. TCRdb's copy holds only in-frame clones and misses some; the assay was immunoSEQ multiplex PCR. Counted here are about 740,000 clones, roughly 13% occurring once; the ten biggest clones make up approximately 0.02%. These receptors have no known antigen. Sequencing was done on a sample of naive CD4+ T cells from blood. These receptors were obtained from a man aged 18 to 35 with type 1 diabetes.

This sequence joins TRBV2 and TRBJ2-3, with D hard to call. Germline values: CDR1 SNHLY, CDR2 FYNNEI. This CDR3 has 14 amino acids. The germline V and J ends were trimmed by 6 bases and 0 bases, with 10 bases remaining between them. CDR3 nucleotide sequence: TGTGCCAGCAGGGTAATGGGGAGCACAGATACGCAGTATTTT. This sequence encodes CASRVMGSTDTQYF.

V is TRBV27 and J is TRBJ2-7; possible D gene TRBD2, 6 bases. Trimming pared 6 bases from V and 0 bases from J, leaving 18 bases between. This CDR3 spans 16 amino acids. CDR1 and CDR2 (germline): MNHEY, SMNVEV (reference sequence). CDR3 amino acids: CASSLTALGSSYEQYF. CDR3 sequence (DNA): TGTGCCAGCAGCCTTACGGCCCTCGGGAGCTCCTACGAGCAGTACTTC.

J is TRBJ1-3 and V is TRBV25-1, with TRBD1 matching over 7 bases. The CDR3 totals 14 residues. V lost 5 bases, J lost 3 bases, and 4 bases stayed unmatched. Per the germline V gene, CDR1 is MGHDK and CDR2 is SYGVNS. CDR3 sequence: CASSTDRLGNTIYF. The CDR3 DNA reads TGTGCCAGCAGTACGGACAGGCTTGGAAACACCATATATTTT.

This clone was picked up a small number of times. The chain is built from TRBV6-6 and TRBJ2-3; no definite D call. From germline, CDR1 is MNHNY and CDR2 SVGAGI (reference sequence). Deletions cut 7 bases from V and 4 bases from J, with 12 bases between. The CDR3 spans 13 residues. The DNA for the CDR3 is TGTGCCAGCACCCGACACGACCCAGATACGCAGTATTTT. This sequence encodes CASTRHDPDTQYF.

This clone was observed a few times. The sample holds other DNA sequences that translate to the same CDR3. The chain has TRBV18 and TRBJ2-7, with unresolved D. The CDR3 spans 12 residues. The V end lost 3 bases, the J end lost 0 bases, and 3 bases lay between the germline ends. Germline values: CDR1 KGHSH, CDR2 LQKENI. Here the CDR3 reads CASSPSSYEQYF. CDR3 coding DNA: TGTGCCAGCTCACCTTCCTCCTACGAGCAGTACTTC.